Below, 3 T cell receptor beta chains from the same sample are listed, as sequenced in a study of Ad26.COV2.S vaccination and SARS-CoV-2 variants. The table came from immunoSEQ multiplex PCR; TCRdb's copy has only in-frame clones and leaves some out. The sample lists more than 300,000 clones, 88% occurring once. This sample's treatment: over 15 received Ad26.COV2.S at low or high dose, single or two shots; 5 received placebo; per-sample allocation not given. Sampling took place 63 days after the first vaccine or placebo injection. The sample in question was peripheral blood, obtained in a trial of Ad26.COV2.S vaccine versus placebo. The receptor source for this set is a person between 18 and 59 years old who received the Ad26.COV2.S COVID-19 vaccine or a placebo.

The chain recombines TRBV27 with TRBJ2-1; D unclear. There are 14 residues in the CDR3. V was shortened by 4 bases and J by 9 bases, with 16 bases between the two germline ends. Germline CDR1 is MNHEY and CDR2 is SMNVEV (reference sequence). The CDR3 bases are TGTGCCAGCAGTTCGTCGGGTCCATTAGGTGAGCAGTTCTTC. Encoded protein: CASSSSGPLGEQFF.

This rearrangement joins TRBV6-1 to TRBJ1-2; D unclear. The CDR3 sequence is 13 residues long. With 2 bases removed from V and 8 bases from J, the gap between germline ends came to 12 bases. Per germline, CDR1 MNHNS and CDR2 SASEGT. Written as DNA, the CDR3 is TGTGCCAGCAGTGAAACGTCGATCGGGGGCTACACCTTC. Residues: CASSETSIGGYTF.

The sample holds one count of this clone. The V gene is TRBV27, the J gene TRBJ1-3; weak D call: TRBD1 (5 bases). V lost 5 bases, J lost 0 bases, and 8 bases lay in between. There are 14 residues in the CDR3. Germline CDR1 and CDR2: MNHEY and SMNVEV (reference sequence). CDR3: CASSLQGSGNTIYF. In nucleotides, the CDR3 is TGTGCCAGCAGTCTTCAGGGCTCTGGAAACACCATATATTTT.